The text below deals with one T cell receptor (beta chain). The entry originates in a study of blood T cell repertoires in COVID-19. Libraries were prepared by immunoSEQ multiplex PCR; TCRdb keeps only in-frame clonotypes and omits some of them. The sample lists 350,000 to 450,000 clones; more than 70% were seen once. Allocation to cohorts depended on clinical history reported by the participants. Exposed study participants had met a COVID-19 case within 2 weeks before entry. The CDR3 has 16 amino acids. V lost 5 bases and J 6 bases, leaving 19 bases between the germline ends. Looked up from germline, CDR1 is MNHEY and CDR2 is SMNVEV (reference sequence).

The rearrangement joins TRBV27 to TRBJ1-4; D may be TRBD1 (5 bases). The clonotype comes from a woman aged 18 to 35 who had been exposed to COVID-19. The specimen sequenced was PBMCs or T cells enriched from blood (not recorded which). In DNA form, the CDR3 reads TGTGCCAGCAGTACCCGGGACTTCCCGGCCGATGAAAAACTGTTTTTT. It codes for CASSTRDFPADEKLFF.